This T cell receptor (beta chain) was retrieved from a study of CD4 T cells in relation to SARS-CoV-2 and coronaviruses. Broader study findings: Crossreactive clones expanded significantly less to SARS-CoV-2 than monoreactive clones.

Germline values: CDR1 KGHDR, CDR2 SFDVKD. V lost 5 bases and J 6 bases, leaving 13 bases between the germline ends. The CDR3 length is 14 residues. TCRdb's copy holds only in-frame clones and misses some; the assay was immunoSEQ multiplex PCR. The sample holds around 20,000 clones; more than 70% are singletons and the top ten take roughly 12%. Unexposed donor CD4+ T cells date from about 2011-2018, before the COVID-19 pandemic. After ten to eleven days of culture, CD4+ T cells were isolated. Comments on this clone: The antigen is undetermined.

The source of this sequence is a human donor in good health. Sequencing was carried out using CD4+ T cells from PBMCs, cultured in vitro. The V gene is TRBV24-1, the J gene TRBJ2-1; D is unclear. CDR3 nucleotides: TGTGCCACCAGTGGGTCCACCCTGGGCAATGAGCAGTTCTTC. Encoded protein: CATSGSTLGNEQFF.